This is a list of T cell receptor beta chains from one sample in a study of Ad26.COV2.S vaccination and SARS-CoV-2 variants. The table came from immunoSEQ multiplex PCR; TCRdb's copy has only in-frame clones and leaves some out. In the table there are about 390,000 clones, roughly nine tenths of which are singletons. Sequencing was performed on peripheral blood, taken in a trial of Ad26.COV2.S vaccine versus placebo. The receptors were gathered from a person aged 18-65 years who received the Ad26.COV2.S COVID-19 vaccine or a placebo. Both conserved end residues are part of each CDR3. D genes are given only for firm matches. Clone size is shown for a subset of rows, as once, few, many or a class of expanded clone.

D gene: NA
J gene: TRBJ2-7
V gene: TRBV12-2
clone size: NA
CDR3 DNA: TGTGGTAGGAGCTACGAGCAGTACTTC
CDR3 protein: CGRSYEQYF

D gene: TRBD1
J gene: TRBJ2-1
V gene: TRBV7-2
clone size: NA
CDR3 DNA: TGTGCCAGCAGCAGGACAGGGGGTCGGTACAATGAGCAGTTCTTC
CDR3 protein: CASSRTGGRYNEQFF

D gene: NA
J gene: TRBJ2-5
V gene: TRBV29-1
clone size: NA
CDR3 DNA: TGCAGCGTTGAAGACCCCGGCACGGAAGAGACCCAGTACTTC
CDR3 protein: CSVEDPGTEETQYF

D gene: NA
J gene: TRBJ2-5
V gene: TRBV6-5
clone size: NA
CDR3 DNA: TGTGCCAGCACCCCCCCGGGGGCCCAAGAGACCCAGTACTTC
CDR3 protein: CASTPPGAQETQYF

D gene: NA
J gene: TRBJ1-1
V gene: TRBV10-3
clone size: NA
CDR3 DNA: TGTGCCACCGCCGCGACAACGAACACTGAAGCTTTCTTT
CDR3 protein: CATAATTNTEAFF

D gene: NA
J gene: TRBJ1-2
V gene: TRBV3-1/TRBV3-2
clone size: NA
CDR3 DNA: TGTGCCAGCAGCCAAGAAGGGGACCGCTATCGAGGCTACACCTTC
CDR3 protein: CASSQEGDRYRGYTF

D gene: NA
J gene: TRBJ2-2
V gene: TRBV7-9
clone size: NA
CDR3 DNA: TGTGCCAGCAGTGGAGTCACGAGCACCGGGGAGCTGTTTTTT
CDR3 protein: CASSGVTSTGELFF

D gene: NA
J gene: TRBJ2-3
V gene: TRBV19
clone size: once
CDR3 DNA: TGTGCCAGTAGCCTGGAGGGGGCTAGCACAGATACGCAGTATTTT
CDR3 protein: CASSLEGASTDTQYF

D gene: TRBD1
J gene: TRBJ2-1
V gene: TRBV5-4
clone size: NA
CDR3 DNA: TGTGCCAGCAGCCCCGCCGGGACAGCCTCCTACAATGAGCAGTTCTTC
CDR3 protein: CASSPAGTASYNEQFF

D gene: TRBD2
J gene: TRBJ2-5
V gene: TRBV30
clone size: NA
CDR3 DNA: TGTGCCTGTAGCGGGGGGTACCAAGAGACCCAGTACTTC
CDR3 protein: CACSGGYQETQYF

D gene: NA
J gene: TRBJ2-3
V gene: TRBV5-1
clone size: NA
CDR3 DNA: TGCGCCAGCAGCTTAGGGGGGCCAGATACGCAGTATTTT
CDR3 protein: CASSLGGPDTQYF

D gene: TRBD1
J gene: TRBJ2-1
V gene: TRBV4-3
clone size: NA
CDR3 DNA: TGCGCCAGCAGCCAAGGACAGGGGAAATATTACAATGAGCAGTTCTTC
CDR3 protein: CASSQGQGKYYNEQFF

D gene: NA
J gene: TRBJ2-4
V gene: TRBV19
clone size: NA
CDR3 DNA: TGTGCCAGTAGTATGAGCGGGACAACAGCCAAAAACATTCAGTACTTC
CDR3 protein: CASSMSGTTAKNIQYF

D gene: NA
J gene: TRBJ2-2
V gene: TRBV3-1/TRBV3-2
clone size: NA
CDR3 DNA: TGTGCCAGCAGCCAAGCCCCAGCCGGGGAGCTGTTTTTT
CDR3 protein: CASSQAPAGELFF

D gene: TRBD2
J gene: TRBJ2-3
V gene: TRBV19
clone size: NA
CDR3 DNA: TGTGCCAGTAGTATAGAACTAGCGGGGGGGCCTCAAGATACGCAGTATTTT
CDR3 protein: CASSIELAGGPQDTQYF

D gene: TRBD1
J gene: TRBJ1-5
V gene: TRBV25-1
clone size: few
CDR3 DNA: TGTGCCAGTACGACAGGGAATCAGCCCCAGCATTTT
CDR3 protein: CASTTGNQPQHF

D gene: NA
J gene: TRBJ2-7
V gene: TRBV12-3/TRBV12-4
clone size: NA
CDR3 DNA: TGTGCCAGCAGTCTGGGGGAGTCCTACGAGCAGTACTTC
CDR3 protein: CASSLGESYEQYF

D gene: NA
J gene: TRBJ2-3
V gene: TRBV10-3
clone size: NA
CDR3 DNA: TGTGCCATCAGGGGGGGGCCGTCAGATACGCAGTATTTT
CDR3 protein: CAIRGGPSDTQYF

D gene: NA
J gene: TRBJ2-3
V gene: TRBV6-5
clone size: NA
CDR3 DNA: TGTGCCAGCAGTCTCACTAGTGATGCAGCAGATACGCAGTATTTT
CDR3 protein: CASSLTSDAADTQYF

D gene: TRBD1
J gene: TRBJ2-7
V gene: TRBV5-6
clone size: NA
CDR3 DNA: TGTGCCAGCAGAGAGGCGGGACAGGGCTGGTACGAGCAGTACTTC
CDR3 protein: CASREAGQGWYEQYF

D gene: TRBD1
J gene: TRBJ1-4
V gene: TRBV7-8
clone size: NA
CDR3 DNA: TGTGCCAGCAGCTTACCGTACAGGGGGCTTCTGGGTGAAAAACTGTTTTTT
CDR3 protein: CASSLPYRGLLGEKLFF

D gene: TRBD1
J gene: TRBJ1-2
V gene: TRBV6-5
clone size: NA
CDR3 DNA: TGTGCCAGCAGTTACCAGGGGGCCCCGTATGGCTACACCTTC
CDR3 protein: CASSYQGAPYGYTF

D gene: TRBD2
J gene: TRBJ2-3
V gene: TRBV5-1
clone size: few
CDR3 DNA: TGCGCCAGCAGCTTGGGACTAGCGGGGTCCACAGATACGCAGTATTTT
CDR3 protein: CASSLGLAGSTDTQYF

D gene: NA
J gene: TRBJ1-5
V gene: TRBV6-5
clone size: NA
CDR3 DNA: TGTGCCAGCAGTTACGGTGCAGGGAGGCAGCCCCAGCATTTT
CDR3 protein: CASSYGAGRQPQHF

D gene: NA
J gene: TRBJ1-6
V gene: TRBV7-8
clone size: NA
CDR3 DNA: TGTGCCAGCAGCGTGGGGGACTCACCCCTCCACTTT
CDR3 protein: CASSVGDSPLHF

D gene: NA
J gene: TRBJ1-2
V gene: TRBV10-3
clone size: NA
CDR3 DNA: TGTGCCATCAGTGAGGTGGGGGCGGTCTATGGCTACACCTTC
CDR3 protein: CAISEVGAVYGYTF

D gene: TRBD1
J gene: TRBJ1-6
V gene: TRBV10-3
clone size: few
CDR3 DNA: TGTGCCATCAGCTCCGGGACAGGGAATTCACCCCTCCACTTT
CDR3 protein: CAISSGTGNSPLHF

D gene: NA
J gene: TRBJ1-2
V gene: TRBV7-2
clone size: NA
CDR3 DNA: TGTGCCAGCAGCTTTGCCGGGACGGAGGGATCCTATGGCTACACCTTC
CDR3 protein: CASSFAGTEGSYGYTF

D gene: TRBD2
J gene: TRBJ2-7
V gene: TRBV10-3
clone size: once
CDR3 DNA: TGTGCCATCAGCCTAGCGGGGGGGCAGGACGAGCAGTACTTC
CDR3 protein: CAISLAGGQDEQYF

D gene: NA
J gene: TRBJ1-6
V gene: TRBV7-9
clone size: NA
CDR3 DNA: TGTGCCAGCAGCTTAGGGAGAGCGATTTCACCCCTCCACTTT
CDR3 protein: CASSLGRAISPLHF

D gene: NA
J gene: TRBJ1-4
V gene: TRBV20-1
clone size: NA
CDR3 DNA: TGCAGTGCTAGTGCGAATCGAGAAAAACTGTTTTTT
CDR3 protein: CSASANREKLFF

D gene: TRBD1
J gene: TRBJ1-2
V gene: TRBV13
clone size: NA
CDR3 DNA: TGTGCCAGCAGCTTAAAAGGGACAGGGGAGGCTAATTATGGCTACACCTTC
CDR3 protein: CASSLKGTGEANYGYTF

D gene: NA
J gene: TRBJ2-7
V gene: TRBV18
clone size: NA
CDR3 DNA: TGTGCCAGCTCACGGAGGGGGCTCGAGCAGTACTTC
CDR3 protein: CASSRRGLEQYF

D gene: NA
J gene: TRBJ2-4
V gene: TRBV4-1
clone size: NA
CDR3 DNA: TGCGCCAGCAGCCAAGTAGGGGTTCCCAAAAACATTCAGTACTTC
CDR3 protein: CASSQVGVPKNIQYF

D gene: TRBD1
J gene: TRBJ1-2
V gene: TRBV5-6
clone size: once
CDR3 DNA: TGTGCCAGCAGCTTAGGACAGGGGGCATATGGCTACACCTTC
CDR3 protein: CASSLGQGAYGYTF

D gene: NA
J gene: TRBJ2-2
V gene: TRBV6-2/TRBV6-3
clone size: NA
CDR3 DNA: TGTGCCAGCAGTTACGCGGACGGGGAGCTGTTTTTT
CDR3 protein: CASSYADGELFF

D gene: NA
J gene: TRBJ1-2
V gene: TRBV30
clone size: NA
CDR3 DNA: TGTGCCTGGAGACACGCCGGCGCCTATGGCTACACCTTC
CDR3 protein: CAWRHAGAYGYTF

D gene: TRBD1
J gene: TRBJ2-1
V gene: TRBV5-1
clone size: NA
CDR3 DNA: TGCGCCAGCACCTCCGGACAGGGGGCGTGGAATGAGCAGTTCTTC
CDR3 protein: CASTSGQGAWNEQFF

D gene: NA
J gene: TRBJ1-3
V gene: TRBV27
clone size: NA
CDR3 DNA: TGTGCCAGCAGTCCCCTAAATACCTTGGACACCATATATTTT
CDR3 protein: CASSPLNTLDTIYF